Shown below are 23 T cell receptor beta chains from a single sample sequenced in a study of shared clonotypes between healthy human individuals. Libraries were prepared by immunoSEQ multiplex PCR; TCRdb keeps only in-frame clonotypes and omits some of them. The repertoire holds 2 million to 2.5 million clones, with approximately 96% as singletons. Sequenced sample: naive CD4+ T cells sorted from blood. Subset here: CD45RA+ positively selected. Receptors originate from a man between 18 and 35 years old in good health.

In regard to this clone: Other DNA sequences of this sample code for an identical CDR3. V and J are TRBV5-6 and TRBJ1-1; 8 bases match TRBD1. V lost 2 bases and J lost 2; bases outside the gene matches: 2. This CDR3 has 14 amino acids. Germline CDR1 reads SGHDT; CDR2 reads YYEEEE. The DNA of the CDR3 is TGTGCCAGCAGCTTCGGACAGGGAAACACTGAAGCTTTCTTT. Amino acids: CASSFGQGNTEAFF. Full variable domain (rest looked up from reference TRBV5-6 and TRBJ1-1): DAGVTQSPTHLIKTRGQQVTLRCSPKSGHDTVSWYQQALGQGPQFIFQYYEEEERQRGNFPDRFSGHQFPNYSSELNVNALLLGDSALYLCASSFGQGNTEAFFGQGTRLTVV.

This clone has more than one count but fewer than ten. The chain recombines TRBV27 with TRBJ1-6, with D tentatively TRBD1 (6 bases). Germline assignment: CDR1 MNHEY and CDR2 SMNVEV (reference sequence). The length of the CDR3 is 13 residues. V was shortened by 10 bases and J by 5 bases, with 12 bases between the two germline ends. The CDR3: CATRQVNNSPLHF. In DNA form, the CDR3 reads TGTGCCACGCGACAGGTCAATAATTCACCCCTCCACTTT.

As to this clone: Other nucleotide sequences from this sample produce the same CDR3. V is TRBV11-2 and J is TRBJ2-2, with 11 bases fitting TRBD2. This CDR3 spans 15 amino acids. From germline, CDR1 is SGHAT and CDR2 FQNNGV. J lost 4 bases, V lost 5 bases, and 3 bases had no gene match. This CDR3 reads CASSLGLAGTGELFF. The CDR3 coding sequence is TGTGCCAGCAGCCTTGGACTAGCGGGCACCGGGGAGCTGTTTTTT.

The V and J genes are TRBV6-1 and TRBJ2-7; TRBD1 matches 8 bases. V was clipped by 8 bases and J by 3 bases; unmatched bases: 6. The CDR3 runs to 13 residues. CDR1 and CDR2 (germline): MNHNS, SASEGT. CDR3 bases: TGTGCCAGCTTGGGACAGGAGATCTACGAGCAGTACTTC. This codes for CASLGQEIYEQYF.

The V and J genes are TRBV4-1 and TRBJ2-5; 7 positions agree with TRBD2. The CDR3 consists of 17 residues. Germline V gene lookup returns CDR1 MGHRA and CDR2 YSYEKL. The J segment lost 1 base and the V segment lost 0 bases, leaving 8 bases of the junction unmatched. CDR3 sequence (DNA): TGCGCCAGCAGCCAAGATAAGAGCGGGGCCTTCCAAGAGACCCAGTACTTC. This gives the protein CASSQDKSGAFQETQYF.

Concerning this clone: This sample includes further DNA sequences coding for the same CDR3. This chain joins TRBV5-1 and TRBJ2-1; D might be TRBD1 (5 bases). In germline, CDR1 is SGHRS, CDR2 YFSETQ. The V gene lost 2 bases and the J gene lost 1 base, with 10 bases spanning the gap. The CDR3 runs to 15 residues. The DNA of the CDR3 is TGCGCCAGCAGCTTAATTGCAGGGTCCTACAATGAGCAGTTCTTC. It codes for CASSLIAGSYNEQFF.

The CDR3 DNA is TGTGCCAGCAGCCTCGTCTCGGTGGGCACCGGGACTAGAGAGACCCAGTACTTC. This translates into CASSLVSVGTGTRETQYF. This chain joins TRBV4-2 and TRBJ2-5, with 8 bases aligning to TRBD2. Germline assignment: CDR1 LGHNA and CDR2 YNFKEQ. V lost 4 bases and J lost 4; bases outside the gene matches: 17. This CDR3 is 18 amino acids long.

This clone occurred once. Other DNA sequences from this sample encode an identical CDR3 as well. V usage is TRBV5-1 and J usage is TRBJ1-2, with 8 nucleotides matching TRBD1. Germline values: CDR1 SGHRS, CDR2 YFSETQ. V was clipped by 4 bases and J by 3 bases; unmatched bases: 5. This CDR3 region has 14 residues. The CDR3, as DNA: TGCGCCAGCAGCCCTGACAGGGGAGACTATGGCTACACCTTC. Amino acids: CASSPDRGDYGYTF.

CDR3 bases: TGCAGCGTGACAGCCGCCCCCGGCTATGGCTACACCTTC. As protein: CSVTAAPGYGYTF. This rearrangement joins TRBV29-1 to TRBJ1-2, with a possible D match to TRBD1 (5 bases). Germline CDR1 SQVTM, CDR2 ANQGSEA. The CDR3 is made up of 13 amino acids. Trimming pared 6 bases from V and 4 bases from J, leaving 15 bases between.

The chain couples TRBV6-1 to TRBJ2-1, with 8 bases matching TRBD2. The CDR3 has 14 residues. Germline values: CDR1 MNHNS, CDR2 SASEGT. V dropped 8 bases and J dropped 2; count of bases not matched to a gene: 5. DNA of the CDR3: TGTGCCAGCCTTGGGACTAGTCCCTACAATGAGCAGTTCTTC. Amino acid sequence: CASLGTSPYNEQFF.

The chain employs TRBV15 and TRBJ2-7, with 7 bases that match TRBD1. Trimming cost V 0 bases and J 5 bases; bases outside gene matches: 13. This CDR3 is 17 amino acids long. Germline loops: CDR1 LNHNV, CDR2 YYDKDF (reference sequence). CDR3 nucleotide sequence: TGTGCCACCAGCAGAGATCCTTGGGCGACAGGGCTGCACGAGCAGTACTTC. Amino acids: CATSRDPWATGLHEQYF.

This chain uses TRBV7-9 with TRBJ2-7; D is uncertain. This CDR3 has 15 amino acids. V lost 5 bases to trimming and J lost 0 bases, with 14 bases between them. CDR1 and CDR2 from the germline V gene are SEHNR and FQNEAQ (reference sequence). The CDR3 loop is CASSRMGPSSYEQYF. CDR3 in DNA: TGTGCCAGCAGCCGAATGGGCCCCAGCTCCTACGAGCAGTACTTC.

The chain uses TRBV6-6 and TRBJ1-1, with 10 bases matching TRBD1. The CDR3 totals 13 residues. Germline values: CDR1 MNHNY, CDR2 SVGAGI (reference sequence). Trimming took 5 bases from V and 5 from J; bases not matched to a gene: 2. The CDR3 DNA is TGTGCCAGCAGTCAGGGACAGGGGACTGAAGCTTTCTTT. It encodes CASSQGQGTEAFF.

The chain couples TRBV7-8 to TRBJ2-5; a weak D match, TRBD2 (6 bases). V was cut by 1 base and J by 1 base, with 13 bases left in between. This CDR3 contains 16 residues. Germline V CDR1 and CDR2: SGHVS, FQNEAQ. The CDR3 here is CASSLVGGGSQETQYF. The CDR3 DNA reads TGTGCCAGCAGCTTAGTCGGTGGGGGGTCCCAAGAGACCCAGTACTTC.

The chain employs TRBV10-1 and TRBJ2-2, with 8 nucleotides matching TRBD1. Trimming cost V 8 bases and J 7 bases; bases outside gene matches: 9. Germline CDR1 reads WNHNN; CDR2 reads SYGVQD (reference sequence). The length of the CDR3 is 14 residues. CDR3 bases: TGCGCCAGCGGGGACCCAGGGGGCTACGGGGAGCTGTTTTTT. It codes for CASGDPGGYGELFF.

In this sample, this clone turned up once. The chain links TRBV5-1 to TRBJ2-1; 7 positions match TRBD1. This CDR3 has 13 amino acids. The ends lost 4 bases at V and 5 bases at J; junction bases unmatched: 3. Germline V gene sequence: CDR1 SGHRS, CDR2 YFSETQ. CDR3 loop: CASSLTGNNEQFF. The CDR3 DNA is TGCGCCAGCAGCCTGACAGGGAACAATGAGCAGTTCTTC.

V usage is TRBV5-1 and J usage is TRBJ2-5, with D perhaps matching TRBD2 (6 bases). Trimming removed 2 bases at V and 3 bases at J, with 17 bases between. Germline CDR1 reads SGHRS; CDR2 reads YFSETQ. CDR3 length: 16 amino acids. The CDR3 sequence: CASSLSTAGREETQYF. DNA for the CDR3: TGCGCCAGCAGCTTAAGTACGGCGGGACGGGAAGAGACCCAGTACTTC. The full variable domain, with the rest looked up from reference TRBV5-1 and TRBJ2-5, is KAGVTQTPRYLIKTRGQQVTLSCSPISGHRSVSWYQQTPGQGLQFLFEYFSETQRNKGNFPGRFSGRQFSNSRSEMNVSTLELGDSALYLCASSLSTAGREETQYFGPGTRLLVL.

The J gene is TRBJ1-5, the V gene TRBV2; weak D call: TRBD1 (6 bases). V gave up 7 bases and J gave up 4 bases, with 17 bases separating them. Per the germline V gene, CDR1 is SNHLY and CDR2 is FYNNEI. The CDR3 contains 15 residues. The CDR3 bases are TGTGCCAGCAACTCGGACAGATGGGGTAATCAGCCCCAGCATTTT. Translated, it gives CASNSDRWGNQPQHF.

This rearrangement joins TRBV14 to TRBJ2-7; D is possibly TRBD2 (5 bases). The ends were cut back, 1 base at V and 6 bases at J, with 10 bases in the middle. The CDR3 contains 13 residues. The germline V gene encodes CDR1 SGHDN and CDR2 FVKESK. For the CDR3, the DNA is TGTGCCAGCAGCCAAGTGCGGGCCGCCGAGCAGTACTTC. Protein: CASSQVRAAEQYF.

The chain employs TRBV19 and TRBJ1-1; D remains unclear. The CDR3 has 13 amino acids. The ends were cut back, 5 bases at V and 1 base at J, with 8 bases in the middle. Germline CDR1 LNHDA, CDR2 SQIVND (reference sequence). The CDR3 reads CASSLTSNTEAFF. CDR3 coding DNA: TGTGCCAGTAGTTTGACCTCGAACACTGAAGCTTTCTTT. The whole variable domain, filled in from reference TRBV19 and TRBJ1-1, reads DGGITQSPKYLFRKEGQNVTLSCEQNLNHDAMYWYRQDPGQGLRLIYYSQIVNDFQKGDIAEGYSVSREKKESFPLTVTSAQKNPTAFYLCASSLTSNTEAFFGQGTRLTVV.

This clone came up once. The chain recombines TRBV29-1 with TRBJ2-7; 9 positions match TRBD1. In germline, CDR1 is SQVTM, CDR2 ANQGSEA. There are 13 residues in the CDR3. Unmatched junction bases numbered 8, after V lost 6 bases and J lost 5 bases. CDR3 region: CSVSGTGRNEQYF. The CDR3 DNA reads TGCAGCGTGTCCGGGACAGGGCGTAACGAGCAGTACTTC.

In DNA form, the CDR3 reads TGTGCCAGCACCCCGGGGGACATTCCCCTCCACTTT. Translated, it gives CASTPGDIPLHF. This sequence joins TRBV28 and TRBJ1-6, with TRBD1 as a possible D gene (6 bases). The CDR3 loop spans 12 amino acids. Germline values: CDR1 MDHEN, CDR2 SYDVKM. Trimming removed 7 bases at V and 13 bases at J, with 14 bases between.

This chain links TRBV10-1 with TRBJ2-2, with no clear D. The length of the CDR3 is 15 residues. V lost 5 bases and J 0 bases, leaving 10 bases between the germline ends. Germline V gene lookup returns CDR1 WNHNN and CDR2 SYGVQD (reference sequence). The CDR3 bases are TGCGCCAGCAGTCCTATGGGCGCGAACACCGGGGAGCTGTTTTTT. Translated: CASSPMGANTGELFF.